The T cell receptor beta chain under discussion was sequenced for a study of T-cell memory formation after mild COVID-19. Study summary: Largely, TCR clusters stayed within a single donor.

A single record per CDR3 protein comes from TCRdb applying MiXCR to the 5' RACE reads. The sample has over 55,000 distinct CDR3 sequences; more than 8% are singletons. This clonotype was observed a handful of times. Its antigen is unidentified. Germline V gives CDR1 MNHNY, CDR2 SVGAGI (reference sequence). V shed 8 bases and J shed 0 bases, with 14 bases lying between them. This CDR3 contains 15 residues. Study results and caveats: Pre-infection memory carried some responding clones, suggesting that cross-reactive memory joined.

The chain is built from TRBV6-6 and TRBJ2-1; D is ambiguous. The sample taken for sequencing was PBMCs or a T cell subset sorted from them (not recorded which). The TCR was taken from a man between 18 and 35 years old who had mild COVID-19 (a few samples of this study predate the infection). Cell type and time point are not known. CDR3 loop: CASLPGRSSYNEQFF. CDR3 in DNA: TGTGCCAGCCTCCCCGGAAGGAGCTCCTACAATGAGCAGTTCTTC.